This TCR beta chain was observed in a study of blood T cell repertoires in COVID-19 (dated by TCRdb to the early 2020s). General notes on the study: The collaborator samples originated in the United States, Italy and Spain and spanned the acute and convalescent phases of COVID-19. The material from the prospective study consisted of cDNA or gDNA derived from T cells, B-cell-depleted T cells, or PBMCs. The dataset comprised deeply sampled blood TCRbeta repertoires from subjects exposed to, actively infected with, or recovered from COVID-19. The repertoires were made available in a free public database intended to serve as a resource for research on the immune response to SARS-CoV-2. The samples were drawn from two sources: the first 160 participants of the ongoing ImmuneRACE study, and over 950 subjects contributed by 6 global collaborators. The sample metadata nearly always contained a de-identified subject ID, COVID-19 status, age in years and sex. Where available, HLA class I and class II types were obtained from metadata supplied by the sample provider rather than from assay-based typing. What the study reported, not specific to this receptor: Clinical and demographic metadata were provided uncurated, with the amount varying by source and participant.

This clone was picked up a small number of times. Its antigen remains undetermined. No per-base quality is available; no much larger clone lies one base away. One collaborating source in Seattle enrolled patients during active infection and followed them longitudinally through the course of disease. Whole blood was collected in K2EDTA tubes by collaborating institutions according to the institutions' own protocols. Collaborator samples were shipped for TCRbeta analysis as frozen whole blood, isolated PBMCs, or DNA extracted from either sample type. Spanning cysteine to phenylalanine, the CDR3 consists of 13 amino acids. Kept here is only the CDR3 DNA, which spans 39 bases and is read in frame from base 1. The germline V gene supplies CDR1 SGHAT and CDR2 FQNNGV. V and J are truncated by 3 bases and 5 bases respectively, leaving an intervening sequence of 10 bases. The immunoSEQ Assay, a bias-controlled multiplex PCR, was used to amplify TCRbeta CDR3 regions from genomic DNA. Regarding the original processing steps: The number of nucleated cells in each sample was estimated from the amplification of reference gene primers within the assay. To quantify the absolute abundance of each unique TCRbeta CDR3 rearrangement, sequence reads were collapsed and filtered. For each sample, productive Simpson clonality was calculated as the square root of Simpson's diversity index over productive rearrangements. TCRdb re-hosts the immuneACCESS table, in-frame sequences only. Its copies lack some clones; in the studies checked, an unresolved V gene accounts for under half of them, and the cause for the rest is not known. V and J calls and clone size are copied from that table; D and trimming were computed from the DNA. Present in this sample are 65,000 to 95,000 clones, 78% of which were seen just once. Roughly a third of the sample is held by the ten biggest clonotypes.

The clonotype comes from a man aged 55 to 70 with COVID-19, enrolled during active disease. Sequencing input: peripheral blood. Here the chain combines TRBV11-2 and TRBJ2-5; perhaps TRBD1 is the D gene, with 5 bases matching. Read as DNA, the sequence is TGTGCCAGCAGCTTTCGGCCAGGGGAGACCCAGTACTTC. It codes for CASSFRPGETQYF.